This paragraph covers one T cell receptor (beta chain) sequence. The target antigen is unknown. The sample originates from a study of graft-versus-host responses after intestinal transplantation. Study as a whole: The study gave all recipients anti-thymocyte globulin induction, then tacrolimus and steroids for 2 to 3 years. Findings and limits, study-wide: Graft-donor T cell macrochimerism coincided with high graft-versus-host to host-versus-graft clonal ratios in allografts.

The CDR3 totals 13 residues. Between the trimmed V and J ends, which lost 0 bases and 9 bases, there was a span of 11 bases. CDR1 and CDR2 (germline): SGHTA, FQGNSA. The method was immunoSEQ multiplex PCR; TCRdb's version includes in-frame clones alone and lacks a portion of them. The sample records roughly 89,000 clones, roughly 90% being singletons. Source: unstimulated CD4+ T cells sorted from spleen or lymph node cells, taken before intestinal transplant. The chain employs TRBV7-2 and TRBJ1-2, with D possibly being TRBD1 (6 bases). This TCR came from a human donor who received an intestinal transplant. CDR3 nucleotide sequence: TGTGCCAGCAGCTTAGCGGCAGGGGAGAGCTACACCTTC. Amino acid sequence: CASSLAAGESYTF.